Listed below are T cell receptor beta chains from one sample, sequenced in a study of T-cell reconstitution after alpha-beta-depleted transplantation in children. TCRdb reprocessed the PCR reads via MiXCR and lists one record per CDR3 protein. The table records some 290,000 distinct CDR3 sequences, 9.5% to 10% of them present only once. This material consisted of PBMCs from the stem cell graft donor, taken from the stem cell graft. Receptor source: a human donor who donated a stem cell graft to a child with SCID. Both conserved end residues are part of each CDR3. A D gene is named only where the DNA matches it firmly. The listing skips clone size in some rows; elsewhere it reads once, few, many or a size class.

D gene	V gene	clone size	J gene	CDR3 protein	CDR3 DNA
TRBD2	TRBV20-1	-	TRBJ2-3	CSATVAGGITDTQYF	TGCAGTGCTACCGTGGCGGGGGGGATCACAGATACGCAGTATTTT
-	TRBV12-3/TRBV12-4	-	TRBJ2-7	CASSSDGGDEQYF	TGTGCCAGCAGTTCGGACGGGGGTGACGAGCAGTACTTC
-	TRBV5-1	few	TRBJ1-1	CASSLVAHTEAFF	TGCGCCAGCAGCTTGGTCGCGCACACTGAAGCTTTCTTT
-	TRBV3-2	-	TRBJ2-3	CASSGRVTHDTQYF	TGTGCCAGCAGCGGAAGGGTTACCCATGATACGCAGTATTTT
-	TRBV9	-	TRBJ2-2	CASSVAGINTGELFF	TGTGCCAGCAGCGTAGCAGGCATAAACACCGGGGAGCTGTTTTTT
-	TRBV7-9	many	TRBJ1-1	CASSLSGLNTEAFF	TGTGCCAGCAGCTTAAGTGGTCTGAACACTGAAGCTTTCTTT
-	TRBV5-1	few	TRBJ1-3	CASSPGWGNSGNTIYF	TGCGCCAGCAGCCCGGGTTGGGGAAACTCTGGAAACACCATATATTTT
-	TRBV3-1	-	TRBJ2-7	CASSHASYEQYF	TGTGCCAGCAGCCACGCCTCCTACGAGCAGTACTTC
TRBD1	TRBV5-1	few	TRBJ2-3	CACRDRAGADTQYF	TGCGCCTGCAGGGACAGGGCCGGGGCAGATACGCAGTATTTT
TRBD1	TRBV10-3	many	TRBJ1-6	CAIRRGTGDNSPLHF	TGTGCCATCAGGCGTGGGACAGGAGATAATTCACCCCTCCACTTT
-	TRBV7-2	many	TRBJ1-1	CASRNAGHPRDTEAFF	TGTGCCAGCAGAAATGCGGGACACCCTCGGGACACTGAAGCTTTCTTT
TRBD1	TRBV18	few	TRBJ1-3	CASSLGTGEPNTIYF	TGTGCCAGCTCACTCGGGACAGGGGAACCAAACACCATATATTTT
-	TRBV12-3/TRBV12-4	few	TRBJ1-6	CASSFGQNNSPLHF	TGTGCCAGCAGTTTTGGCCAGAACAATTCACCCCTCCACTTT
-	TRBV10-3	many	TRBJ2-2	CAIRQGGDGELFF	TGTGCCATCCGGCAGGGGGGGGACGGGGAGCTGTTTTTT
-	TRBV25-1	many	TRBJ1-5	CASSGAGNSNQPQHF	TGTGCCAGCAGTGGGGCAGGAAATAGCAATCAGCCCCAGCATTTT
-	TRBV7-8	many	TRBJ1-4	CASSDFGGSANEKLFF	TGTGCCAGCAGCGATTTCGGAGGGAGTGCTAATGAAAAACTGTTTTTT
TRBD2	TRBV5-1	-	TRBJ2-3	CASSFLAGFTDTQYF	TGCGCCAGCAGCTTCCTAGCGGGTTTCACAGATACGCAGTATTTT
TRBD2	TRBV29-1	-	TRBJ2-5	CSVGAGLGRETKYF	TGCAGCGTCGGGGCGGGACTAGGACGCGAGACCAAGTACTTC
-	TRBV11-2	few	TRBJ1-6	CASSLDLRTANSPLHF	TGTGCCAGCAGCTTAGATTTAAGGACAGCTAATTCACCCCTCCACTTT
-	TRBV4-1	-	TRBJ2-3	CASSQDRGATSTDTQYF	TGCGCCAGCAGCCAAGATCGGGGGGCCACTAGCACAGATACGCAGTATTTT
-	TRBV11-2	-	TRBJ1-1	CASSLGYAGEVEAFF	TGTGCCAGCAGCTTAGGATATGCGGGAGAGGTTGAAGCTTTCTTT
TRBD1	TRBV29-1	few	TRBJ1-2	CSGIQGAGYGYTF	TGCAGCGGAATACAGGGGGCGGGCTATGGCTACACCTTC
-	TRBV9	-	TRBJ2-7	CASSPSPGVAYEQYF	TGTGCCAGCAGCCCATCCCCCGGAGTTGCCTACGAGCAGTACTTC
-	TRBV12-3/TRBV12-4	-	TRBJ2-7	CASSLALREGVGYEQYF	TGTGCCAGCAGTTTAGCGCTGAGAGAAGGGGTGGGCTACGAGCAGTACTTC
-	TRBV2	many	TRBJ2-3	CASSANRVFADTQYF	TGTGCCAGCAGTGCAAACAGGGTGTTTGCAGATACGCAGTATTTT
-	TRBV5-1	-	TRBJ1-1	CASSLGVLGNTEAFF	TGCGCCAGCAGCTTGGGGGTCCTCGGCAATACTGAAGCTTTCTTT
TRBD2	TRBV2	-	TRBJ2-1	CASSRLADYNEQFF	TGTGCCAGCAGTAGGCTAGCGGACTACAATGAGCAGTTCTTC
-	TRBV4-1	many	TRBJ2-1	CASSQGGQGGNNEQFF	TGCGCCAGCAGCCAAGGGGGGCAGGGGGGTAACAATGAGCAGTTCTTC
-	TRBV5-1	few	TRBJ2-5	CASNRAPGNQETQYF	TGCGCCAGCAATCGGGCTCCGGGCAATCAAGAGACCCAGTACTTC
-	TRBV11-1	-	TRBJ2-7	CASSFNQVGEQYF	TGTGCCAGCAGCTTTAACCAAGTCGGGGAGCAGTACTTC
-	TRBV6-1	few	TRBJ1-1	CATLSLTGSIEAFF	TGTGCCACCCTCAGCCTCACAGGGAGTATCGAAGCTTTCTTT
-	TRBV5-6	few	TRBJ2-5	CASSPTAQETQYF	TGTGCCAGCAGCCCTACAGCGCAAGAGACCCAGTACTTC
TRBD1	TRBV5-8	-	TRBJ2-3	CASRPGTGFTDTQYF	TGTGCCAGCAGGCCCGGGACAGGATTCACAGATACGCAGTATTTT
-	TRBV12-3/TRBV12-4	many	TRBJ2-2	CASSLFSNTGELFF	TGTGCCAGCAGTTTATTCAGCAACACCGGGGAGCTGTTTTTT
TRBD2	TRBV7-7	-	TRBJ2-5	CASGLRGLAGGQETQYF	TGTGCCAGCGGCTTACGGGGACTAGCGGGGGGACAAGAGACCCAGTACTTC
-	TRBV20-1	-	TRBJ1-5	CSARSPGLNQPQHF	TGCAGTGCTAGATCCCCAGGACTGAATCAGCCCCAGCATTTT
-	TRBV12-3/TRBV12-4	few	TRBJ2-2	CASSLAGEVPTGELFF	TGTGCCAGCAGTTTAGCGGGGGAGGTTCCCACCGGGGAGCTGTTTTTT
TRBD2	TRBV4-1	few	TRBJ2-3	CASSQEGGGGLDTQYF	TGCGCCAGCAGCCAAGAAGGCGGGGGGGGCTTAGATACGCAGTATTTT
-	TRBV6-2/TRBV6-3	many	TRBJ1-6	CASSWSGQNNSPLHF	TGTGCCAGCAGTTGGTCGGGGCAGAATAATTCACCCCTCCACTTT
TRBD1	TRBV5-1	many	TRBJ2-2	CASRRDRLDAGELFF	TGCGCCAGCAGGAGGGACAGGTTGGATGCCGGGGAGCTGTTTTTT
-	TRBV5-1	many	TRBJ2-1	CASSPVRNEQFF	TGCGCCAGCAGCCCAGTGCGCAATGAGCAGTTCTTC
TRBD2	TRBV9	-	TRBJ2-3	CASSESGVTDTQYF	TGTGCCAGCAGCGAGAGCGGGGTGACAGATACGCAGTATTTT
-	TRBV7-6	few	TRBJ2-1	CASSIDSPGLGNEQFF	TGTGCCAGCAGCATAGACTCCCCCGGTTTAGGCAATGAGCAGTTCTTC
TRBD2	TRBV11-2	-	TRBJ2-2	CASSLRGALAGELFF	TGTGCCAGCAGCTTGCGGGGGGCCCTCGCCGGGGAGCTGTTTTTT
-	TRBV3-1	-	TRBJ1-2	CASSQRSYGYTF	TGTGCCAGCAGCCAGAGGAGCTATGGCTACACCTTC
-	TRBV2	-	TRBJ2-2	CASNGRSTGELFF	TGTGCCAGCAATGGGAGGTCCACCGGGGAGCTGTTTTTT
-	TRBV6-5	many	TRBJ2-1	CASSYTRYNEQFF	TGTGCCAGCAGTTATACTAGGTACAATGAGCAGTTCTTC
TRBD2	TRBV5-1	many	TRBJ2-1	CASSFFTSGGFNEQFF	TGCGCCAGCAGCTTTTTTACTAGCGGGGGGTTCAATGAGCAGTTCTTC
-	TRBV20-1	-	TRBJ2-5	CSASTGRWETQYF	TGCAGTGCTTCGACAGGACGTTGGGAGACCCAGTACTTC
-	TRBV3-1	few	TRBJ2-3	CASSKQGPGTHTQYF	TGTGCCTCCTCCAAGCAGGGCCCAGGGACACATACGCAGTATTTT
TRBD1	TRBV7-9	-	TRBJ1-6	CASSLSGTGPSPLHF	TGTGCCAGCAGCCTTTCCGGGACAGGGCCATCACCCCTCCACTTT
-	TRBV6-6	few	TRBJ2-2	CASMAGELFF	TGTGCCAGCATGGCCGGGGAGCTGTTTTTT
TRBD2	TRBV12-3/TRBV12-4	-	TRBJ2-7	CASSRGGGQYEQYF	TGTGCCAGCAGCCGCGGGGGGGGGCAATACGAGCAGTACTTC
-	TRBV25-1	few	TRBJ2-5	CASSESLRAQETQYF	TGTGCCAGCAGTGAATCCCTGCGGGCCCAAGAGACCCAGTACTTC
TRBD2	TRBV5-1	once	TRBJ2-3	CASSLLLAGDTDTQYF	TGCGCCAGCAGCCTCCTACTAGCGGGGGACACAGATACGCAGTATTTT
-	TRBV13	-	TRBJ2-7	CAMGPGLLCEQYF	TGTGCCATGGGCCCTGGGCTCCTCTGCGAGCAGTACTTC
TRBD1	TRBV5-1	many	TRBJ1-1	CASSSGQGAEAFF	TGTGCCAGCAGTTCGGGACAGGGGGCTGAAGCTTTCTTT
TRBD2	TRBV14	many	TRBJ2-3	CASSLGVAGGDTSTDTQYF	TGTGCCAGCAGCCTTGGGGTAGCGGGGGGCGATACTAGCACAGATACGCAGTATTTT
-	TRBV20-1	-	TRBJ1-6	CSARDQKRGGRTLHF	TGCAGTGCTAGAGATCAAAAGAGGGGGGGTAGGACCCTCCACTTT
TRBD1	TRBV9	many	TRBJ1-4	CASSAWGQSNEKLFF	TGTGCCAGCAGCGCCTGGGGACAGTCTAATGAAAAACTGTTTTTT